The rows below give T cell receptor beta chains drawn from one sample of a study of OX40 agonist ivuxolimab in advanced cancers. The data were produced by immunoSEQ multiplex PCR, yet TCRdb's version contains in-frame clones alone and is incomplete. The sample lists roughly 110,000 clones; over 75% were seen once. The source material was CD4+ or CD8+ T cells sorted from blood, sampled in a trial of the OX40 agonist ivuxolimab. The receptors were sampled from an adult with an advanced solid tumor such as melanoma, head and neck, liver or kidney cancer. CDR3s include the opening cysteine and the closing phenylalanine or tryptophan. D genes are given only for firm matches. Expanded clones are given a class, and other clones once, few, many or no size at all.

size,V,D,J,CDR3,DNA
.,TRBV2,TRBD2,TRBJ2-3,CASGRAGGSTDTQYF,TGTGCCAGCGGGCGGGCGGGGGGAAGCACAGATACGCAGTATTTT
.,TRBV27,.,TRBJ2-5,CASSLRSGAETQYF,TGTGCCAGCAGTTTACGGTCAGGTGCGGAGACCCAGTACTTC
.,TRBV7-2,.,TRBJ2-1,CASSDRQGGNNEQFF,TGTGCCAGCAGCGACCGACAGGGAGGGAACAATGAGCAGTTCTTC
.,TRBV2,.,TRBJ1-4,CASRQGPNEKLFF,TGTGCCAGCAGGCAGGGGCCTAATGAAAAACTGTTTTTT
.,TRBV20-1,.,TRBJ1-2,CSARAGYGYTF,TGCAGTGCCCGCGCGGGCTATGGCTACACCTTC
.,TRBV19,TRBD1,TRBJ2-5,CASSSRQGGETQYF,TGTGCCAGTAGTTCCAGACAGGGGGGGGAGACCCAGTACTTC
once,TRBV16,.,TRBJ1-5,CASSQDGGSTHQPQHF,TGTGCCAGCAGCCAAGATGGGGGGAGTACCCACCAGCCCCAGCATTTT
.,TRBV28,.,TRBJ1-4,CASSLGRSEKLFF,TGTGCCAGCAGTTTAGGGCGATCTGAAAAACTGTTTTTT
.,TRBV9,.,TRBJ1-2,CASSPDSNYGYTF,TGTGCCAGCAGCCCAGATTCTAACTATGGCTACACCTTC
.,TRBV7-2,.,TRBJ1-1,CASSLGTANTEAFF,TGTGCCAGCAGCTTAGGGACAGCGAACACTGAAGCTTTCTTT
.,TRBV18,.,TRBJ2-3,CASSPHDLLEGRADTQYF,TGTGCCAGCTCACCCCATGACCTTCTGGAGGGCCGAGCAGATACGCAGTATTTT
.,TRBV30,TRBD1,TRBJ1-2,CAWSRLPGGFYGYTF,TGTGCCTGGAGTCGATTACCAGGGGGATTCTATGGCTACACCTTC
once,TRBV7-2,.,TRBJ2-1,CASSLTAGPYNEQFF,TGTGCCAGCAGCTTGACTGCGGGACCCTACAATGAGCAGTTCTTC
.,TRBV19,.,TRBJ2-5,CASSIVNSQETQYF,TGTGCCAGTAGTATAGTTAATTCCCAAGAGACCCAGTACTTC
.,TRBV9,.,TRBJ1-5,CASSVDGQGGQPQHF,TGTGCCAGCAGCGTAGATGGGCAGGGAGGTCAGCCCCAGCATTTT
few,TRBV18,.,TRBJ1-1,CASSPRFAGANTEAFF,TGTGCCAGCTCACCAAGGTTCGCCGGGGCAAACACTGAAGCTTTCTTT
.,TRBV9,.,TRBJ2-5,CASSADRVRGQETQYF,TGTGCCAGCAGCGCCGACAGAGTCAGGGGCCAAGAGACCCAGTACTTC
.,TRBV7-2,.,TRBJ2-5,CASRGTAGVGGTQYF,TGTGCCAGCAGAGGTACCGCGGGCGTGGGAGGGACCCAGTACTTC
.,TRBV29-1,TRBD1,TRBJ1-5,CSVTGGPNQPQHF,TGCAGCGTGACAGGGGGCCCAAATCAGCCCCAGCATTTT
.,TRBV11-1,.,TRBJ2-4,CASSFQQGLYIQYF,TGTGCCAGCAGCTTTCAACAGGGCTTGTACATTCAGTACTTC
.,TRBV5-1,TRBD1,TRBJ2-3,CASSEGRDRGTDTQYF,TGCGCCAGCAGCGAAGGCCGGGACAGGGGTACAGATACGCAGTATTTT
.,TRBV6-6,.,TRBJ2-2,CASSVDRPGELFF,TGTGCCAGCAGTGTCGACAGGCCCGGGGAGCTGTTTTTT
.,TRBV7-2,.,TRBJ1-5,CASSLYNQPQHF,TGTGCCAGCAGCTTGTATAATCAGCCCCAGCATTTT
once,TRBV6-1,TRBD1,TRBJ2-5,CASSESPPGGGETQYF,TGTGCCAGCAGTGAAAGCCCCCCAGGGGGCGGAGAGACCCAGTACTTC
.,TRBV28,TRBD1,TRBJ1-4,CASSKMTGFNEKLFF,TGTGCCAGCAGTAAAATGACAGGGTTCAATGAAAAACTGTTTTTT
.,TRBV28,TRBD1,TRBJ1-2,CASRPPGQGKRGYTF,TGTGCCAGCAGACCCCCGGGACAGGGAAAAAGAGGCTACACCTTC
.,TRBV27,.,TRBJ1-4,CASRRNPRGLGEKLFF,TGTGCCAGCAGACGCAACCCGAGGGGGTTAGGTGAAAAACTGTTTTTT
.,TRBV4-1,.,TRBJ1-2,CASSQGEARRPNYGYTF,TGCGCCAGCAGCCAGGGCGAAGCTCGCAGGCCTAACTATGGCTACACCTTC
.,TRBV4-2,.,TRBJ2-7,CASSLRADEQYF,TGTGCCAGCAGCCTAAGGGCGGACGAGCAGTACTTC
.,TRBV28,.,TRBJ1-2,CASSFGGHNYGYTF,TGTGCCAGCAGTTTTGGTGGTCATAACTATGGCTACACCTTC
.,TRBV6-5,TRBD2,TRBJ2-3,CASSPSGGGDTQYF,TGTGCCAGCAGTCCGAGCGGGGGCGGGGATACGCAGTATTTT
.,TRBV11-2,.,TRBJ2-7,CASSLGGSVLDEQYF,TGTGCCAGCAGCTTAGGGGGCTCGGTTCTTGACGAGCAGTACTTC
.,TRBV7-2,TRBD1,TRBJ1-2,CASSLEWDSPNYGYTF,TGTGCCAGCAGCTTAGAATGGGACAGCCCTAACTATGGCTACACCTTC
few,TRBV5-1,.,TRBJ2-7,CATKREAGATLYEQYF,TGCGCCACCAAAAGGGAGGCAGGGGCGACCCTCTACGAGCAGTACTTC
.,TRBV30,.,TRBJ1-5,CAWSNQGAQPQHF,TGTGCCTGGAGTAACCAGGGAGCCCAGCCCCAGCATTTT
.,TRBV6-5,TRBD2,TRBJ2-5,CASIVVERGPETQYF,TGTGCCAGCATCGTCGTCGAGCGGGGGCCCGAGACCCAGTACTTC
.,TRBV19,.,TRBJ2-3,CASSIPGGGAEDTQYF,TGTGCCAGTAGTATCCCCGGAGGGGGGGCGGAAGATACGCAGTATTTT
.,TRBV7-9,.,TRBJ2-7,CASSPVYEQYF,TGTGCCAGCAGCCCAGTGTACGAGCAGTACTTC
.,TRBV10-3,TRBD1,TRBJ1-4,CAISDPRQGTNEKLFF,TGTGCCATCAGTGACCCAAGACAGGGTACTAATGAAAAACTGTTTTTT
.,TRBV29-1,TRBD2,TRBJ2-1,CSVEVRGGRYEQFF,TGCAGCGTTGAAGTGCGGGGGGGTAGGTATGAGCAGTTCTTC
.,TRBV2,TRBD1,TRBJ1-4,CASSEEGGGVPGEKLFF,TGTGCCAGCAGTGAAGAGGGAGGGGGCGTCCCGGGTGAAAAACTGTTTTTT